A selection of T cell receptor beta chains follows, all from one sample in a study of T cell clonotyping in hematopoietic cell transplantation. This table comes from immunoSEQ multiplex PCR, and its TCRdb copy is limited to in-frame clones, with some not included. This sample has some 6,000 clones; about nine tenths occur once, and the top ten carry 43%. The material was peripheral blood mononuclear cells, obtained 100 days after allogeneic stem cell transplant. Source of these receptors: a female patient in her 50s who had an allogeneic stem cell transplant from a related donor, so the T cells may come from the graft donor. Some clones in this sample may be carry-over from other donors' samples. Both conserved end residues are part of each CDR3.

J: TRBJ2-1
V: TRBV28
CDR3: CASSSGTDNEQFF

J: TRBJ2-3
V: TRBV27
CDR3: CASSSQGGDTQYF

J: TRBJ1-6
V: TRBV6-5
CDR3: CASSYSTSGVLHF

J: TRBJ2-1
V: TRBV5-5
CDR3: CASWTSGLDEQFF

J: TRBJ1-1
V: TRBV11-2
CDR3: CASSLVPIEDSNKAFF

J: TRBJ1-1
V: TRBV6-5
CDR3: CASSYSDLSTEAFF

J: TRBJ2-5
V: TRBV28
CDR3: CASSPLGLATKETQYF

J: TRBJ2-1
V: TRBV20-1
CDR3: CSEAGSNEQFF

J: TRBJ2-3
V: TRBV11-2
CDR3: CASSLNPGTSGIYTDTQYF

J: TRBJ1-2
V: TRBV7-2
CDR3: CASSLGSGYGYTF

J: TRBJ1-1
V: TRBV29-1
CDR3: CSVRGLLDTEAFF

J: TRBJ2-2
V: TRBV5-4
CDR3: CASNSDSMNTGELFF

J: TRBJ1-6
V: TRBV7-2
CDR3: CASRTGASSSPLHF

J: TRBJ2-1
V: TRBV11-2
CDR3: CASSPRDGNEQFF

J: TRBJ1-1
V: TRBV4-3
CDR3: CASRRNRASNTEAFF

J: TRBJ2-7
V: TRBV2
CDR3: CASSRLQQGSFSYEQYF

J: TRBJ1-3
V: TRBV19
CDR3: CASSRSSSGNTIYF

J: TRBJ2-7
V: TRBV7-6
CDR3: CASSLASAAYEQYF

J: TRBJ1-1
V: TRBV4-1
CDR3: CASSQAYAEAFF

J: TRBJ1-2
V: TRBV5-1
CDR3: CASSLASTGGAVGGYTF

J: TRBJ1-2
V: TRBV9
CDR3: CASSGTGGQSNYGYTF

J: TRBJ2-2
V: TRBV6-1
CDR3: CASSRPGELFF

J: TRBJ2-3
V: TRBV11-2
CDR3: CASQTGPSTDTQYF

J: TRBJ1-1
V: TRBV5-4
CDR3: CASSFIDRGNTEAFF

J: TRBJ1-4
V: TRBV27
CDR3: CASSPREYRFTNEKLFF

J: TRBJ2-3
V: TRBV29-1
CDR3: CSVGTSGADTQYF

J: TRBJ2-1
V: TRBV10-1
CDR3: CASSGRRTDNEQFF

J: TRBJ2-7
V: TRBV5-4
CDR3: CASSRAGTGGEQYF

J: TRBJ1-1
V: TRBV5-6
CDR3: CASSLAAVWAEAFF

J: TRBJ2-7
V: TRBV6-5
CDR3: CASSDRAQGYEQYF

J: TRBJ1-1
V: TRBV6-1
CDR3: CASAGHDNTEAFF

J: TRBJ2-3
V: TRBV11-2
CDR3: CASSLDSRGGTDTQYF

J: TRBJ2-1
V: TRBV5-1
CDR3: CASSLVAASYNEQFF

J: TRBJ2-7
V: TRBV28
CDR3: CASSGLAGNGPYEQYF

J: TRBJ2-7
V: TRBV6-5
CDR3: CASSLIGTGAEQYF

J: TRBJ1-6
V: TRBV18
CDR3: CASSPNPGHNSPLHF

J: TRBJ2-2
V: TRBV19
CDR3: CASSIGQRTGELFF

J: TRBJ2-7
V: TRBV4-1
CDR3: CASSQDVLLGYEQYF

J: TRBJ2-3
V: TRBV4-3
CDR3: CASSPRGSVEDTQYF

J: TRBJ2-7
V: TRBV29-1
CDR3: CSATRTSSEQYF

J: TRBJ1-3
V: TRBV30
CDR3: CATPGRSGNTIYF

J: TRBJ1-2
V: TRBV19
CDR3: CASSTRQGFNYGYTF

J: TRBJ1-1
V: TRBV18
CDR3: CASSAPMARAFF

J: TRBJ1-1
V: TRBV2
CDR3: CASRGRDSRFTEAFF

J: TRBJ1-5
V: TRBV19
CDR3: CASSIGIQPQHF

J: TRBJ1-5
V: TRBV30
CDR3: CAWGTTYNQPQHF

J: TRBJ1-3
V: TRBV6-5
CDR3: CASSYSKGSGNTIYF

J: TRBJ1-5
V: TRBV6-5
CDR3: CASSDQGSLWGHF

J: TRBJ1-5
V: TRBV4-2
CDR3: CASSPRGGGEGNQPQHF

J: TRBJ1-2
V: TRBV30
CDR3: CAWSVRYGYTF

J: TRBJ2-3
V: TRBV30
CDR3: CAWSVHRAGGSTDTQYF

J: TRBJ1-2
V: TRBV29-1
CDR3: CSTPQGTNYGYTF

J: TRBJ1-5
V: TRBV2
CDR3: CASSSGTGSNQPQHF